This entry lists 22 T cell receptor beta chains sequenced from one sample in a study of CD4 T cells in relation to SARS-CoV-2 and coronaviruses. Libraries were prepared by immunoSEQ multiplex PCR; TCRdb keeps only in-frame clonotypes and omits some of them. The sample records 28,000 or so clones, about 77% being singletons. Their cognate antigens are unknown. The unexposed donors gave CD4+ T cells in about 2010-2019, prior to COVID-19. The cells were cultured for under twelve days before CD4+ T cells were isolated. What was sequenced was CD4+ T cells from PBMCs, cultured in vitro. These receptors came from a human donor in good health.

J is TRBJ1-1 and V is TRBV11-2; D remains unclear. The CDR3 consists of 11 residues. The ends were cut back, 3 bases at V and 7 bases at J, with 6 bases in the middle. Per the germline V gene, CDR1 is SGHAT and CDR2 is FQNNGV. The CDR3 spells CASSFGSEAFF. The DNA of the CDR3 is TGTGCCAGCAGCTTTGGCAGTGAAGCTTTCTTT. Combining the CDR3 with reference TRBV11-2 and TRBJ1-1 gives the whole variable domain EAGVAQSPRYKIIEKRQSVAFWCNPISGHATLYWYQQILGQGPKLLIQFQNNGVVDDSQLPKDRFSAERLKGVDSTLKIQPAKLEDSAVYLCASSFGSEAFFGQGTRLTVV.

V is TRBV2 and J is TRBJ1-6; tentative D call: TRBD1 (6 bases). Trimming took off 5 bases at V and 7 bases at J, with 15 bases between the two ends. The CDR3 has 15 amino acids. Per germline, CDR1 SNHLY and CDR2 FYNNEI. In DNA, the CDR3 is TGTGCCAGCAGTCTTATCCGGGGGCGAAATTCACCCCTCCACTTT. Protein sequence: CASSLIRGRNSPLHF.

V gene TRBV19 combines with J gene TRBJ2-2, with TRBD2 identical over 9 bases. The CDR3 totals 17 residues. Per the germline V gene, CDR1 is LNHDA and CDR2 is SQIVND (reference sequence). The V and J ends lost 1 base and 1 base, in that order; junction bases with no gene match: 4. The CDR3 region has the DNA TGTGCCAGTAGTATAGTATATAGCGGGGGGAACACCGGGGAGCTGTTTTTT. Amino acid sequence: CASSIVYSGGNTGELFF.

This clone was found once. The V gene is TRBV14, the J gene TRBJ2-7; D gene uncertain. V lost 1 base and J lost 2, with 6 bases in between. Germline V gene data show CDR1 as SGHDN and CDR2 as FVKESK. The length of the CDR3 is 13 residues. Here the CDR3 reads CASSQVPAYEQYF. The CDR3 bases are TGTGCCAGCAGCCAAGTTCCGGCCTACGAGCAGTACTTC.

The gene calls are TRBV7-9 and TRBJ1-5, with D possibly TRBD1 on 6 matching bases. The CDR3 is 12 residues long. CDR1 and CDR2 (germline): SEHNR, FQNEAQ (reference sequence). V was cut by 10 bases and J by 3 bases, with 10 bases left in between. CDR3 region: CATQGPNQPQHF. The CDR3 bases are TGTGCCACTCAGGGGCCCAATCAGCCCCAGCATTTT.

This clone was seen only a few times. This chain joins TRBV5-1 and TRBJ2-1; 15 nucleotides line up with TRBD2. CDR1 and CDR2 (germline): SGHRS, YFSETQ. With 7 bases clipped from V and 8 bases from J, the junction kept 10 bases outside the gene matches. There are 16 residues in the CDR3. CDR3 DNA sequence: TGCGCCAGCCGTAGGACTAGCGGGAGGGCCCCCCATGAGCAGTTCTTC. Translated: CASRRTSGRAPHEQFF.

The J gene is TRBJ2-1, the V gene TRBV5-4; D not certain. This CDR3 has 17 amino acids. V lost 0 bases to trimming and J lost 2 bases, with 15 bases between them. Germline loops: CDR1 SGHNT, CDR2 YYREEE (reference sequence). The CDR3 sequence is CASSLVLGNGAYNEQFF. The CDR3 DNA follows: TGTGCCAGCAGCTTGGTTCTGGGGAACGGCGCCTACAATGAGCAGTTCTTC.

The chain is built from TRBV5-1 and TRBJ1-1; no clear D gene. The CDR3 has 15 residues. The V end was cut by 2 bases, the J end by 1 base, with 12 bases between. Germline V gene data show CDR1 as SGHRS and CDR2 as YFSETQ. The CDR3 DNA is TGCGCCAGCAGCTTATCTTCCAGTACGAACACTGAAGCTTTCTTT. Its protein product is CASSLSSSTNTEAFF.

This chain links TRBV2 with TRBJ2-7; 12 nucleotides align to TRBD1. The CDR3 is 14 residues long. Per the germline V gene, CDR1 is SNHLY and CDR2 is FYNNEI. V gave up 6 bases and J gave up 7 bases; unmatched junction bases: 7. CDR3 nucleotides: TGTGCCAGCAGAGGGACAGGGGGCGCGCGGGAGCAGTACTTC. Translating gives CASRGTGGAREQYF.

The V call is TRBV27, the J call TRBJ1-2, with D possibly being TRBD1 (6 bases). CDR1 is MNHEY and CDR2 is SMNVEV in the germline V gene (reference sequence). The CDR3 sequence is 15 residues long. Between the trimmed V and J ends, which lost 5 bases and 4 bases, there was a span of 17 bases. As DNA, the CDR3 is TGTGCCAGCAGTCCAACATGGACAGCCATCTATGGCTACACCTTC. Translation: CASSPTWTAIYGYTF.

This clone was counted a single time. The CDR3 DNA reads TGTGCCAGCAGCTTAGCTAGCGGGGGAGCCTACGAGCAGTACTTC. Translating gives CASSLASGGAYEQYF. The chain joins TRBV7-2 to TRBJ2-7, with 9 bases aligning to TRBD2. The CDR3 contains 15 residues. CDR1 is SGHTA, CDR2 FQGNSA, per germline. With 0 bases clipped from V and 2 bases from J, the junction kept 2 bases outside the gene matches.

A single count supports this clone. The chain uses TRBV7-3 and TRBJ2-7, with TRBD1 as a possible D gene (6 bases). The V end lost 0 bases, the J end lost 8 bases, and 11 bases lay between the germline ends. Germline V gene sequence: CDR1 SGHTA, CDR2 FQGTGA. CDR3 length: 13 amino acids. The CDR3 loop reads CASSLTEDSKQYF. In DNA form, the CDR3 reads TGTGCCAGCAGCTTAACGGAGGACAGCAAGCAGTACTTC.

The chain carries TRBV7-2 and TRBJ1-6; possibly TRBD1 for D (5 bases). The V gene lost 6 bases and the J gene lost 13 bases, with 16 bases spanning the gap. CDR1 is SGHTA, CDR2 FQGNSA, per germline. CDR3 size: 13 residues. CDR3 coding DNA: TGTGCCAGCAGGTTGGGGGTTACTTTGCCCCTCCACTTT. The encoded protein is CASRLGVTLPLHF.

Only one count was recorded for this clone. The V and J genes are TRBV21-1 and TRBJ2-7; the table's D call, TRBD1, has no DNA check behind it. TRBV21-1 is classified as a pseudogene. The CDR3 sequence is 19 residues long. The CDR3 bases are TGTGCCAGCAGCAAAACAGATTCAGTATTTAGGGACAGGCTCTACGAGCAGTACTTC. It translates to CASSKTDSVFRDRLYEQYF.

The table lists this clone with a count of one. The chain carries TRBV9 and TRBJ2-5, with D hard to call. Trimming pared 4 bases from V and 5 bases from J, leaving 9 bases between. The CDR3 consists of 12 residues. Germline-derived CDR1 and CDR2 are SGDLS and YYNGEE. CDR3 amino acids: CASSPIVETQYF. CDR3 coding DNA: TGTGCCAGCAGCCCGATTGTGGAGACCCAGTACTTC.

The rearrangement links TRBV7-2 to TRBJ2-1, with TRBD2 as a possible D gene (6 bases). Germline V gene data show CDR1 as SGHTA and CDR2 as FQGNSA. V dropped 6 bases and J dropped 9 bases, with 21 bases sitting between them. The CDR3 contains 15 residues. The CDR3 nucleotides are TGTGCCAGCAGGCTAGCGTCTCTAGCTGGGGGTGAGCAGTTCTTC. Protein: CASRLASLAGGEQFF. The full variable domain, with the rest looked up from reference TRBV7-2 and TRBJ2-1, is GAGVSQSPSNKVTEKGKDVELRCDPISGHTALYWYRQSLGQGLEFLIYFQGNSAPDKSGLPSDRFSAERTGGSVSTLTIQRTQQEDSAVYLCASRLASLAGGEQFFGPGTRLTVL.

The chain uses TRBV4-3 and TRBJ2-7; maybe TRBD2 (6 bases). Germline V gives CDR1 LGHNA, CDR2 YSLEER. CDR3 length: 16 residues. V was pared by 0 bases and J by 6 bases, with 18 bases between. The CDR3 loop is CASSQDLGLMRGEQYF. The CDR3, as DNA: TGCGCCAGCAGCCAAGATCTAGGACTGATGCGGGGCGAGCAGTACTTC.

The J gene is TRBJ2-5, the V gene TRBV11-2, with D possibly being TRBD2 (5 bases). CDR1 SGHAT and CDR2 FQNNGV come from the germline V gene. V lost 5 bases, J lost 1 base, and 11 bases lay in between. This CDR3 comprises 14 residues. The CDR3 DNA reads TGTGCCAGCAGCCCCGAGGGCGCCCAAGAGACCCAGTACTTC. Amino acids: CASSPEGAQETQYF.

This chain joins TRBV12-3 or TRBV12-4 and TRBJ1-5; D gene uncertain. Trimming cost V 6 bases and J 6 bases, with 9 bases left between them. This CDR3 comprises 12 residues. The CDR3 DNA is TGTGCCAGCAGCCCCCATGGTCAGCCCCAGCATTTT. The encoded protein is CASSPHGQPQHF.

This chain joins TRBV5-1 and TRBJ2-7; D possibly matches TRBD1 or TRBD2 (5 bases each). The CDR3 has 15 residues. Trimming cost V 0 bases and J 5 bases, with 15 bases left between them. Germline V gives CDR1 SGHRS, CDR2 YFSETQ. The CDR3 DNA reads TGCGCCAGCAGCTTGGCCGGGCAGGGAGTACACGAGCAGTACTTC. Its translation is CASSLAGQGVHEQYF.

This clone was picked up a small number of times. The rearrangement links TRBV19 to TRBJ1-1; TRBD1 is a possible D gene (6 bases). The ends were cut back, 3 bases at V and 8 bases at J, with 13 bases in the middle. CDR3 size: 13 residues. Germline lookup yields CDR1 LNHDA and CDR2 SQIVND (reference sequence). The CDR3 sequence is CASSIQGPREAFF. The DNA of the CDR3 is TGTGCCAGTAGTATCCAGGGGCCACGAGAAGCTTTCTTT.

This clone is a singleton in its sample. J is TRBJ2-3 and V is TRBV6-5; maybe TRBD2 (5 bases). Deletions cut 2 bases from V and 6 bases from J, with 15 bases between. This CDR3 is 15 amino acids long. The germline gives CDR1 MNHEY, CDR2 SVGAGI. CDR3 residues: CASSYRGSGWDTQYF. CDR3 DNA: TGTGCCAGCAGTTACCGGGGTTCGGGCTGGGATACGCAGTATTTT.